This TCR beta chain came from a study of T-cell reconstitution after alpha-beta-depleted transplantation in children. Unique molecular identifiers were built into the TCRbeta library. One entry per CDR3 protein, called by TCRdb with MiXCR from the PCR reads. The repertoire holds 250,000 to 400,000 distinct CDR3 sequences, with over 20% as singletons. This CDR3 comprises 16 residues. The V gene end was trimmed by 6 bases and the J gene end by 1 base; junction bases not matched to a gene: 9. Germline-derived CDR1 and CDR2 are MGHRA and YSYEKL. Points from the study as a whole: T-cell counts and diversity at one year post-transplant came mainly from newly produced T cells. Several hundred expanded graft clones reportedly supplied alpha-beta T cells about two months after transplant. Several patients had high TCRbeta diversity at day 60; it came from surviving recipient T cells and thymic progenitors.

At least ten counts were recorded for this clonotype. The antigen is unknown. Sequenced here: PBMCs, mostly from graft donor cells, sampled 180 days after TCRalphabeta/CD19-depleted stem cell transplant. This chain joins TRBV4-1 and TRBJ2-7, with TRBD2 identical over 10 bases. The sequence derives from a male patient under 18 who had a stem cell transplant for acute lymphoblastic leukemia, so the T cells may come from the graft donor. This chain's CDR3 is CASSQGLAGGSYEQYF. CDR3 sequence (DNA): TGCGCCAGCAGTCAGGGGTTAGCGGGAGGTTCCTACGAGCAGTACTTC.